This T cell receptor beta chain was captured in a study of shared clonotypes between healthy human individuals. Study-wide results and caveats: Sequencing depth was a factor that was expected to affect clonotype sharing among donors.

The protocol was immunoSEQ multiplex PCR, while the TCRdb copy is restricted to in-frame clones and leaves out a portion. The sample consists of approximately 500,000 clones, about 72% of them appearing once. Germline V gene sequence: CDR1 SGHRS, CDR2 YFSETQ. Trimming removed 4 bases from V and 3 bases from J; junction bases left unmatched: 4. The CDR3 extends over 14 amino acids. Remarks on this clone: Antigen: not known.

The sequence came from a woman between 40 and 55 years old in good health. Some clones in this sample may be carry-over from other donors' samples. The gene calls are TRBV5-1 and TRBJ2-3, with 8 positions matching TRBD1. Sequenced input: PBMCs. The CDR3 loop is CASSPRQGTDTQYF. CDR3 coding DNA: TGCGCCAGCAGCCCTAGACAGGGGACAGATACGCAGTATTTT.